This T cell receptor beta chain was captured by sequencing in a study of tumor and adjacent non-tumor tissue in lung cancer. As for the study in general: The cohort had about 12 adenocarcinoma, a couple of squamous cell and 1 small cell patients.

This sample's RNA came from whole unsorted tissue. This clonotype was counted between two and nine times. There are 14 residues in the CDR3. The germline CDR1 and CDR2 sequences are MDHEN and SYDVKM. Between the trimmed V and J ends, which lost 2 bases and 4 bases, there was a span of 11 bases. Three rounds of nested PCR, following a modified ARM-PCR protocol, produced the TCRbeta library. One entry per CDR3 protein, called by TCRdb with MiXCR from the multiplex PCR reads. The sample carries 120,000 to 150,000 distinct CDR3 sequences, 60% to 70% recorded once. Source material: lung tumor tissue. The sequence came from a man between 60 and 75 years old with small cell lung cancer. The V gene is TRBV28, the J gene TRBJ1-2; D may be TRBD1 (5 bases). This CDR3 is CASSLMWGTYGYTF. DNA for the CDR3: TGTGCCAGCAGTTTAATGTGGGGGACCTATGGCTACACCTTC.